This T cell receptor beta chain was recovered during a study of T cells in Graves' hyperthyroidism and ophthalmopathy. Study-wide context: Blood was drawn when the patient was first diagnosed and still untreated.

This clonotype was counted many times. CDR1 and CDR2 from the germline V gene are MDHEN and SYDVKM. V lost 6 bases and J 4 bases, leaving 12 bases between the germline ends. The CDR3 has 13 amino acids. Amplification of TCR beta CDR3 regions used RNA as the template. HTBI primers were the set used in a first-round RT-PCR of the TCR CDR3. One entry per CDR3 protein, called by TCRdb with MiXCR from the multiplex PCR reads. The sample gives some 580,000 distinct CDR3 sequences, about a sixth of which show up once; roughly 3.4% is in the top ten. Based on clinical symptoms, serum thyroxine and TRAb, thyroid ultrasound and orbital computed tomography, diagnoses were reached.

The V call is TRBV28, the J call TRBJ1-2; D ambiguous. The specimen sequenced was blood. The sequence came from a woman in her forties with Graves' ophthalmopathy. The CDR3 sequence: CASSPFDIYGYTF. The CDR3 DNA follows: TGTGCCAGCAGCCCTTTTGACATCTATGGCTACACCTTC.